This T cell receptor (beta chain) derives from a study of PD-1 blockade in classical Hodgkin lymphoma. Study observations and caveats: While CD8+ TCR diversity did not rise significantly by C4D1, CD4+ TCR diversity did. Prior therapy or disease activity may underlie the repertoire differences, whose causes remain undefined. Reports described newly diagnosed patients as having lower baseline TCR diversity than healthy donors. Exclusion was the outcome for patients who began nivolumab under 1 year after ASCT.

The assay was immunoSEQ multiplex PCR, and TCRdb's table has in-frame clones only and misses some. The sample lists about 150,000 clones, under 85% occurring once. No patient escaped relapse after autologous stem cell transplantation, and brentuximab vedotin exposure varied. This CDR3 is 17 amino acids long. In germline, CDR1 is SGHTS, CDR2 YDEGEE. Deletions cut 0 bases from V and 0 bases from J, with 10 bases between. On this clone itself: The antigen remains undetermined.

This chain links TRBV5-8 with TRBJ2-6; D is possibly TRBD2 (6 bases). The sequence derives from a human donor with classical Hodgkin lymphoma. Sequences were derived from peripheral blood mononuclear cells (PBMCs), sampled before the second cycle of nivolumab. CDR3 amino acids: CASSLVLGGSGANVLTF. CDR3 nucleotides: TGTGCCAGCAGCTTGGTTCTGGGGGGCTCTGGGGCCAACGTCCTGACTTTC.